Described below is a single T cell receptor beta chain sequence and its context. The source of the sample is a study of T cell responses to AZD1222 COVID-19 vaccine. Measured with immunoSEQ multiplex PCR; TCRdb has only the in-frame clones, and not every one. The data contain roughly 120,000 clones, approximately 85% of them singletons. CDR3 size: 10 residues. Looked up from germline, CDR1 is SNHLY and CDR2 is FYNNEI. V lost 11 bases to trimming and J lost 6 bases, with 10 bases between them. The input for sequencing was peripheral blood, taken on day 0 of AZD1222 vaccination. The chain combines TRBV2 with TRBJ1-2; D is undetermined. The TCR was taken from an adult in good health. CDR3 sequence: CAGGQDGYTF. The DNA of the CDR3 is TGTGCCGGCGGGCAGGATGGCTACACCTTC.